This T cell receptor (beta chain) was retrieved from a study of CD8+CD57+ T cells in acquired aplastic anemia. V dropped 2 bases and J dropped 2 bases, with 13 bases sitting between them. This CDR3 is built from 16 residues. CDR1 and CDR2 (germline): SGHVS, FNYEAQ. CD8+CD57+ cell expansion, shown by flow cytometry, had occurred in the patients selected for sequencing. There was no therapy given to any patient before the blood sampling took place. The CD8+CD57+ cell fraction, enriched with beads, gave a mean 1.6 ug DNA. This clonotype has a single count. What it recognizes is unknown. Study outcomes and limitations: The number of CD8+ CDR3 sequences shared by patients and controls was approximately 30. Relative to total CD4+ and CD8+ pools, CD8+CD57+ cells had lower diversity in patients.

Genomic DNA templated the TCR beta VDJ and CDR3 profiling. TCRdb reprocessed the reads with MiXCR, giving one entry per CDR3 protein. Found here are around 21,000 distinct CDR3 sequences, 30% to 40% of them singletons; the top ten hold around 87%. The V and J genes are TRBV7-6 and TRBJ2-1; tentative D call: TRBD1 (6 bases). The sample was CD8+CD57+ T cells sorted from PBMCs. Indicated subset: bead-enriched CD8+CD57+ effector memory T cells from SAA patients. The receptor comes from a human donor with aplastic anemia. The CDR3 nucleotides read TGTGCCAGCAGCTTAAGAGGCAGGGACACCTACAATGAGCAGTTCTTC. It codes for CASSLRGRDTYNEQFF. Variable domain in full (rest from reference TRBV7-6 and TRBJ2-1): GAGVSQSPRYKVTKRGQDVALRCDPISGHVSLYWYRQALGQGPEFLTYFNYEAQQDKSGLPNDRFSAERPEGSISTLTIQRTEQRDSAMYRCASSLRGRDTYNEQFFGPGTRLTVL.